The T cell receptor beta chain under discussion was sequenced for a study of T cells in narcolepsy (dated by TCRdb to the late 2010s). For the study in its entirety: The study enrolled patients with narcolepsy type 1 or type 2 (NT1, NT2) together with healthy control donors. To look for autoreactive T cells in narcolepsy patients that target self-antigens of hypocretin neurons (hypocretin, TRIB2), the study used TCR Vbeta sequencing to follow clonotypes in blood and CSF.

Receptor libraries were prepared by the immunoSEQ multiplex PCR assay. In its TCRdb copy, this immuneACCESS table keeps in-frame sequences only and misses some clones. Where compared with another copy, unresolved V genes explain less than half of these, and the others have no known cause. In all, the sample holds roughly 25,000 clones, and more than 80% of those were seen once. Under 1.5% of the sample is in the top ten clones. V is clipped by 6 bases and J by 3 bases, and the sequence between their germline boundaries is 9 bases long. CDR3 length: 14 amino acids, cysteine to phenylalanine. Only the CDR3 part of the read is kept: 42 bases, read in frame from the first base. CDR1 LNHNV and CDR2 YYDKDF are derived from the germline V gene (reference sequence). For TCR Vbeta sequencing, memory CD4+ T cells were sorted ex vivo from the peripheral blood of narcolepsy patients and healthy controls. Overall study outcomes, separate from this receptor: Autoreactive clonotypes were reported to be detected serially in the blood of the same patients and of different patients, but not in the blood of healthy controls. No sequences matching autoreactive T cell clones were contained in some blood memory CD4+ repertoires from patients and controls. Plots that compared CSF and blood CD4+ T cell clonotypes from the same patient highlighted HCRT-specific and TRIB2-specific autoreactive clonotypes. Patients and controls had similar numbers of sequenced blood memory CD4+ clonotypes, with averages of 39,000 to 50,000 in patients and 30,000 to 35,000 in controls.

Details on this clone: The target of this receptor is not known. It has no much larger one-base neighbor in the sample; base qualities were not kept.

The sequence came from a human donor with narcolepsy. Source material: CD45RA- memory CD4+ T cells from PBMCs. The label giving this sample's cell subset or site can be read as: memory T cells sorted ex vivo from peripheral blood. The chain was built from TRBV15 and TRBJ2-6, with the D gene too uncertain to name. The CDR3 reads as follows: CATSSSYGANVLTF. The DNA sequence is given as TGTGCCACCAGTTCCTCCTATGGGGCCAACGTCCTGACTTTC.